Shown below are 5 T cell receptor beta chains from a single sample sequenced in a study of a mutant IDH1 vaccine in newly diagnosed glioma. Their antigen targets remain unknown. Regarding time point: week 11, during vaccination. The study gave 300 ug of mutant IDH1 20-mer peptide per vaccine dose, with topical imiquimod. Repertoires were generated with immunoSEQ multiplex PCR, while TCRdb's copy carries only in-frame clones and drops some. Counted here are around 60,000 clones, 75% to 90% occurring once; the ten biggest clones make up more than 1.5%. The sequencing used PBMCs, collected from a glioma patient whose treatment included an IDH1 peptide vaccine. The source of these receptors is a man aged 40-50 years with glioma.

This clone appeared a single time. The junction differs from germline at one of its ends, possibly a read error. The chain recombines TRBV11-2 with TRBJ1-1; unclear D gene. Germline CDR1 reads SGHAT; CDR2 reads FQNNGV. The CDR3 covers 14 residues. In DNA form, the CDR3 reads TGTGCCAGCAGCTTAGTTGCGGTGAACCCTGAAGCTTTCTTT. Residues: CASSLVAVNPEAFF. Full variable domain (outside the CDR3, taken from reference TRBV11-2 and TRBJ1-1): EAGVAQSPRYKIIEKRQSVAFWCNPISGHATLYWYQQILGQGPKLLIQFQNNGVVDDSQLPKDRFSAERLKGVDSTLKIQPAKLEDSAVYLCASSLVAVNPEAFFGQGTRLTVV.

The chain recombines TRBV5-6 with TRBJ2-2; perhaps TRBD2 as D (5 bases). Per germline, CDR1 SGHDT and CDR2 YYEEEE. The CDR3 spans 14 residues. V was clipped by 3 bases and J by 7 bases, with 13 bases between them. The CDR3 spells CASSSVANHGELFF. For the CDR3, the DNA is TGTGCCAGCAGCTCCGTAGCGAATCACGGGGAGCTGTTTTTT. Using reference TRBV5-6 and TRBJ2-2 for the parts outside the CDR3, the full variable domain is DAGVTQSPTHLIKTRGQQVTLRCSPKSGHDTVSWYQQALGQGPQFIFQYYEEEERQRGNFPDRFSGHQFPNYSSELNVNALLLGDSALYLCASSSVANHGELFFGEGSRLTVL.

The chain uses TRBV6-1 and TRBJ2-7; the D gene is possibly TRBD1 (6 bases). Between the trimmed V and J ends, which lost 4 bases and 2 bases, there was a span of 12 bases. Germline values: CDR1 MNHNS, CDR2 SASEGT. This CDR3 has 14 amino acids. CDR3 bases: TGTGCCAGCAGTGTAGAGACAGGTCCCTACGAGCAGTACGTC. It translates to CASSVETGPYEQYV.

J is TRBJ1-2 and V is TRBV11-2; 9 bases are shared with TRBD1. This CDR3 spans 14 amino acids. Germline assignment: CDR1 SGHAT and CDR2 FQNNGV. Trimming took 6 bases from V and 6 from J; bases not matched to a gene: 8. CDR3 in DNA: TGTGCCAGCAGACGACAGGGGGGGAAGAATGGCTACACCTTC. It specifies CASRRQGGKNGYTF.

The chain carries TRBV10-3 and TRBJ2-3, with 11 bases matching TRBD1. From germline, CDR1 is ENHRY and CDR2 SYGVKD. V gave up 11 bases and J gave up 6 bases; unmatched junction bases: 10. The CDR3 spans 14 residues. The CDR3 reads CAVRPGQGVDTQYF. As DNA, the CDR3 is TGTGCCGTACGTCCGGGACAGGGGGTGGATACGCAGTATTTT.